The rows below give T cell receptor beta chains drawn from one sample of a study of graft-versus-host responses after intestinal transplantation. No cognate antigen is known for these TCRs. The data were produced by immunoSEQ multiplex PCR, yet TCRdb's version contains in-frame clones alone and is incomplete. This table has about 51,000 clones, roughly 90% appearing once. Sequencing used unstimulated CD4+ T cells sorted from spleen or lymph node cells, obtained before transplant. These receptors all stem from a human donor who was the organ donor for an intestinal transplant. CDR3s include the opening cysteine and the closing phenylalanine or tryptophan. Each record gives: D gene, J gene, V gene, clone size, CDR3 protein, CDR3 DNA. D genes are given only for firm matches. Size is stated for part of the rows, as once, few or many counts, or as a class when the clone is expanded.

. | TRBJ2-3 | TRBV27 | . | CASSPGRADTQYF | TGTGCCAGCAGCCCTGGCCGGGCAGATACGCAGTATTTT
TRBD1 | TRBJ1-1 | TRBV18 | . | CASSKGAPATEAFF | TGTGCCAGCTCCAAGGGGGCGCCGGCCACTGAAGCTTTCTTT
TRBD1 | TRBJ1-1 | TRBV5-1 | once | CASSLVLSEIPDRGTAFF | TGCGCCAGCAGCTTGGTACTGTCCGAGATACCCGACAGGGGGACAGCTTTCTTT
. | TRBJ2-7 | TRBV7-8 | . | CASSSSRVGEQYF | TGTGCCAGCAGCTCTTCCCGGGTAGGAGAGCAGTACTTC
. | TRBJ1-3 | TRBV27 | . | CASQTGLGGNTIYF | TGTGCCAGTCAGACAGGATTAGGTGGAAACACCATATATTTT
TRBD1 | TRBJ1-2 | TRBV10-3 | . | CAIKQGFSDYGYTF | TGTGCCATCAAACAGGGGTTCAGCGACTATGGCTACACCTTC
. | TRBJ2-3 | TRBV6-4 | . | CASSLDRTTDTQYF | TGTGCCAGCAGTCTTGACAGGACCACAGATACGCAGTATTTT
. | TRBJ2-5 | TRBV5-1 | . | CASSLARAQETQYF | TGCGCCAGCAGCTTGGCCAGGGCGCAAGAGACCCAGTACTTC
TRBD2 | TRBJ2-3 | TRBV7-6 | . | CASSRSGSADTQYF | TGTGCCAGCAGCCGTAGCGGGAGTGCGGATACGCAGTATTTT
TRBD1 | TRBJ2-1 | TRBV5-4 | . | CASSLDRGTYNEQFF | TGTGCCAGCAGTTTGGACAGGGGCACCTACAATGAGCAGTTCTTC
TRBD2 | TRBJ2-3 | TRBV5-8 | . | CASSNSGGRTTSPDTQYF | TGTGCCAGCAGTAACTCGGGGGGGAGAACTACGAGTCCAGATACGCAGTATTTT
. | TRBJ2-3 | TRBV5-1 | . | CASTLGERGTDTQYF | TGCGCCAGCACTCTGGGAGAGAGGGGCACAGATACGCAGTATTTT
. | TRBJ2-3 | TRBV9 | . | CASALAGGTDTQYF | TGTGCCAGCGCACTAGCTGGCGGCACAGATACGCAGTATTTT
. | TRBJ2-1 | TRBV21-1 | . | CASSKECIVGHLYNEQFF | TGTGCCAGCAGCAAAGAATGCATTGTGGGACACCTATACAATGAGCAGTTCTTC
. | TRBJ1-2 | TRBV6-5 | . | CASSLSGRNYGYTF | TGTGCCAGCAGTTTGTCCGGGAGGAACTATGGCTACACCTTC
. | TRBJ1-1 | TRBV6-1 | . | CASSSGRYMNTEAFF | TGTGCCAGCAGCTCGGGTCGGTATATGAACACTGAAGCTTTCTTT
. | TRBJ2-7 | TRBV18 | . | CASSLSDSYEQYF | TGTGCCAGCTCACTAAGTGACTCGTACGAGCAGTACTTC
. | TRBJ1-4 | TRBV2 | . | CASSESGQSPLF | TGTGCCAGCAGTGAAAGTGGGCAGAGCCCCTTGTTT
TRBD1 | TRBJ2-1 | TRBV5-5 | . | CASSRQGYNEQFF | TGTGCCAGCAGCCGACAGGGCTACAATGAGCAGTTCTTC
. | TRBJ1-1 | TRBV6-4 | . | CASSVTGVTEAFF | TGTGCCAGCAGTGTGACAGGTGTCACTGAAGCTTTCTTT
. | TRBJ1-2 | TRBV14 | . | CASSPGDYGYTF | TGTGCCAGCAGCCCAGGGGACTATGGCTACACCTTC
TRBD1 | TRBJ2-7 | TRBV2 | . | CASSYIPPGQGTEQYF | TGTGCCAGCAGTTATATTCCCCCGGGACAGGGGACCGAGCAGTACTTC
TRBD2 | TRBJ2-1 | TRBV6-4 | . | CASSPTWGAASGTIEQFF | TGTGCCAGCAGCCCGACATGGGGCGCGGCTAGCGGGACTATAGAGCAGTTCTTC
TRBD1 | TRBJ2-1 | TRBV19 | . | CASRIDRGQNNEQFF | TGTGCCAGTAGAATAGACAGGGGTCAGAACAATGAGCAGTTCTTC
. | TRBJ1-5 | TRBV7-2 | . | CASSLNQGNQPQHF | TGTGCCAGCAGCTTAAACCAGGGTAATCAGCCCCAGCATTTT
. | TRBJ2-6 | TRBV7-6 | . | CASSPRVLNSGANVLTF | TGTGCCAGCAGCCCCCGGGTCCTCAACTCTGGGGCCAACGTCCTGACTTTC
. | TRBJ1-3 | TRBV19 | . | CASSLRQIQGNTIYF | TGTGCCAGTAGTCTAAGACAGATACAAGGAAACACCATATATTTT
TRBD2 | TRBJ2-7 | TRBV5-6 | once | CASSFSREDYEQYF | TGTGCCAGCAGCTTTTCACGGGAGGACTACGAGCAGTACTTC
. | TRBJ1-1 | TRBV7-3 | . | CASSLDGTGEAFF | TGTGCCAGCAGCTTAGATGGAACCGGGGAAGCTTTCTTT
. | TRBJ1-1 | TRBV5-1 | . | CASRTNTGPSTEAFF | TGCGCCAGCAGGACCAATACAGGACCCAGCACTGAAGCTTTCTTT
TRBD1 | TRBJ2-3 | TRBV9 | . | CASSVGQGAGATDTQYF | TGTGCCAGCAGCGTTGGACAGGGGGCGGGGGCCACAGATACGCAGTATTTT
TRBD2 | TRBJ2-2 | TRBV5-6 | few | CASSLGLVNTGELFF | TGTGCCAGCAGCTTAGGACTAGTAAATACCGGGGAGCTGTTTTTT
. | TRBJ2-5 | TRBV5-4 | . | CASSPRGETGQYF | TGTGCCAGCAGCCCCAGGGGGGAGACGGGTCAGTACTTC
. | TRBJ2-3 | TRBV19 | . | CASRTGKTDTQYF | TGTGCCAGCAGAACAGGGAAGACAGATACGCAGTATTTT
. | TRBJ1-2 | TRBV28 | . | CASSQREEARSGGYTF | TGTGCCAGCAGCCAGCGAGAGGAGGCCCGATCGGGCGGCTACACCTTC
TRBD2 | TRBJ2-2 | TRBV5-4 | few | CASSRREGNTGELFF | TGTGCCAGCAGCCGGCGGGAGGGGAACACCGGGGAGCTGTTTTTT
. | TRBJ2-7 | TRBV5-1 | . | CASSFGSGGYEQYF | TGCGCCAGCAGCTTCGGTAGCGGTGGGTACGAGCAGTACTTC